The following is a T cell receptor (beta chain) sequence with its context. These data are taken from a study of blood T cell repertoires in COVID-19. Clones were read by immunoSEQ multiplex PCR, and TCRdb kept only the in-frame ones, dropping some. Of over 250,000 clones in the sample, roughly 87% were seen once. Cohorts were assigned according to the clinical history that participants reported. Among Cohort 3 donors, those recovered had two negative PCRs, clearance, or symptom resolution. The specimen sequenced was PBMCs or T cells enriched from blood (not recorded which). This clonotype was sampled from a woman between 25 and 40 years old who had recovered from COVID-19.

CDR3 DNA sequence: TGTGCCTGGAAGGAGGGGAGGGCAGATACGCAGTATTTT. Amino acids: CAWKEGRADTQYF. This chain links TRBV30 with TRBJ2-3; 7 bases fit TRBD2. Germline V gives CDR1 GTSNPN, CDR2 SVGIG (reference sequence). Trimming cost V 4 bases and J 4 bases; bases outside gene matches: 5. This CDR3 has 13 amino acids.